Each of the 13 T cell receptor beta chains below was sequenced from the same sample in a study of CD8+ T cells in alopecia areata. TCR sequencing used cDNA made by reverse transcription of extracted RNA. Generated by immunoSEQ multiplex PCR, the TCRdb table keeps only in-frame clones and is missing some. The data contain hundreds of thousands of clones, under 40% of them singletons. Documented treatment: oral pan-JAK inhibitor, 5-10 mg twice daily. Sample: CD4+ T cells sorted from blood, taken at roughly week 30, from a patient treated with tofacitinib. The receptor source for this set is a human donor with alopecia areata.

This clone was counted between two and nine times. The rearrangement joins TRBV6-5 to TRBJ2-3; D might be TRBD2 (5 bases). Trimming cost V 4 bases and J 7 bases, with 12 bases left between them. Germline V gene lookup returns CDR1 MNHEY and CDR2 SVGAGI. The CDR3 is made up of 13 amino acids. CDR3 DNA sequence: TGTGCCAGCAGTTCGGGGAGTCATTATACGCAGTATTTT. This codes for CASSSGSHYTQYF.

The rearrangement uses TRBV5-1 and TRBJ1-1; a possible D gene is TRBD1 (6 bases). Germline CDR1 is SGHRS and CDR2 is YFSETQ. Trimming removed 4 bases at V and 3 bases at J, with 13 bases between. The CDR3 runs 14 residues. CDR3 sequence reads: CASSPDRRDTEAFF. The CDR3 DNA sequence: TGCGCCAGCAGCCCCGACAGGCGAGACACTGAAGCTTTCTTT. Combining the CDR3 with reference TRBV5-1 and TRBJ1-1 gives the whole variable domain KAGVTQTPRYLIKTRGQQVTLSCSPISGHRSVSWYQQTPGQGLQFLFEYFSETQRNKGNFPGRFSGRQFSNSRSEMNVSTLELGDSALYLCASSPDRRDTEAFFGQGTRLTVV.

J is TRBJ1-1 and V is TRBV7-9; D is possibly TRBD1 (5 bases). V dropped 5 bases and J dropped 1 base, with 14 bases sitting between them. Germline CDR1 and CDR2: SEHNR and FQNEAQ (reference sequence). The CDR3 consists of 15 residues. CDR3 loop: CASSPYRFGNTEAFF. The DNA of the CDR3 is TGTGCCAGCAGCCCATACAGGTTCGGGAACACTGAAGCTTTCTTT.

This clone was seen more than once but under ten times. The chain uses TRBV4-1 and TRBJ1-2; 9 nucleotides line up with TRBD1. The germline CDR1 and CDR2 sequences are MGHRA and YSYEKL. The CDR3 length is 18 residues. After removal of 2 bases from V and 8 bases from J, the junction contained 18 bases not matched to a gene. CDR3 DNA sequence: TGCGCCAGCAGCCAAACAGGTTTGCGGGACAGGGATATAAGAGGCTACACCTTC. The encoded protein is CASSQTGLRDRDIRGYTF.

The V gene is TRBV30, the J gene TRBJ1-4; D is unresolved. Per the germline V gene, CDR1 is GTSNPN and CDR2 is SVGIG (reference sequence). The CDR3 is 14 residues long. Trimming cost V 1 base and J 0 bases, with 6 bases left between them. CDR3 amino acids: CAWSDLSTNEKLFF. In DNA form, the CDR3 reads TGTGCCTGGAGTGACCTTTCAACTAATGAAAAACTGTTTTTT.

This chain joins TRBV5-1 and TRBJ2-3; D is possibly TRBD1 (6 bases). The germline V gene encodes CDR1 SGHRS and CDR2 YFSETQ. The CDR3 consists of 15 residues. The V end lost 0 bases, the J end lost 2 bases, and 10 bases lay between the germline ends. Here the CDR3 DNA reads TGCGCCAGCAGCTTGGGAGGGACATACACAGATACGCAGTATTTT. As protein: CASSLGGTYTDTQYF.

The chain is built from TRBV9 and TRBJ2-3; TRBD1 matches 7 bases. Germline loops: CDR1 SGDLS, CDR2 YYNGEE. The V and J ends lost 3 bases and 4 bases, in that order; junction bases with no gene match: 5. CDR3 length: 14 residues. CDR3 sequence (DNA): TGTGCCAGCAGCGACCGACAGGGTTCAGATACGCAGTATTTT. As protein: CASSDRQGSDTQYF. The variable domain in full, completed from reference TRBV9 and TRBJ2-3, reads DSGVTQTPKHLITATGQRVTLRCSPRSGDLSVYWYQQSLDQGLQFLIQYYNGEERAKGNILERFSAQQFPDLHSELNLSSLELGDSALYFCASSDRQGSDTQYFGPGTRLTVL.

The gene calls are TRBV2 and TRBJ2-1; D remains unclear. The CDR3 is 15 residues long. CDR1 SNHLY and CDR2 FYNNEI come from the germline V gene. Trimming left V 5 bases short and J 0 bases short, with 11 bases between. For the CDR3, the DNA is TGTGCCAGCAGTAAGGGATTGGGCTCCTACAATGAGCAGTTCTTC. This codes for CASSKGLGSYNEQFF. Full variable domain (outside the CDR3, taken from reference TRBV2 and TRBJ2-1): EPEVTQTPSHQVTQMGQEVILRCVPISNHLYFYWYRQILGQKVEFLVSFYNNEISEKSEIFDDQFSVERPDGSNFTLKIRSTKLEDSAMYFCASSKGLGSYNEQFFGPGTRLTVL.

In this sample, this clone turned up many times. The chain is built from TRBV29-1 and TRBJ2-2, with D perhaps TRBD2 (6 bases). Germline V gene sequence: CDR1 SQVTM, CDR2 ANQGSEA. The CDR3 has 15 amino acids. Trimming cost V 6 bases and J 5 bases, with 19 bases left between them. The CDR3 DNA reads as TGCAGCGTGGCCCCCGAGGCAGGGACTACCGGGGAGCTGTTTTTT. Amino acids: CSVAPEAGTTGELFF.

The chain recombines TRBV18 with TRBJ1-1; 8 bases match TRBD1. V dropped 2 bases and J dropped 3; count of bases not matched to a gene: 8. The CDR3 runs to 16 residues. The germline CDR1 and CDR2 sequences are KGHSH and LQKENI. The CDR3 here is CASSPLPGGFDTEAFF. The CDR3 bases are TGTGCCAGCTCACCATTGCCAGGGGGCTTCGACACTGAAGCTTTCTTT.

This chain uses TRBV29-1 with TRBJ1-1; possible D gene TRBD1, 6 bases. The CDR3 runs 13 residues. Germline CDR1 SQVTM, CDR2 ANQGSEA. Trimming stripped 7 bases from V and 5 bases from J, with 17 bases between. The CDR3 DNA sequence: TGCAGCGGATCAGACAGCAGGGGAACTGAAGCTTTCTTT. Residues: CSGSDSRGTEAFF.

The chain links TRBV5-1 to TRBJ1-1, with D possibly being TRBD1 (5 bases). This CDR3 region has 16 residues. The germline gives CDR1 SGHRS, CDR2 YFSETQ. V was shortened by 3 bases and J by 0 bases, with 15 bases between the two germline ends. The CDR3 region has the DNA TGCGCCAGCAGCTCCCGGACGGGACGGATGAACACTGAAGCTTTCTTT. It translates to CASSSRTGRMNTEAFF.

Comments on this clone: Germline is not matched at one junction end, which may reflect a read error. The chain uses TRBV20-1 and TRBJ2-5, with D unclear. Germline V gene data show CDR1 as DFQATT and CDR2 as SNEGSKA (reference sequence). The CDR3 consists of 11 residues. In DNA form, the CDR3 reads TGCAGTGCTAGAAGTGACCTTACCCTGTACTTC. Translated: CSARSDLTLYF.